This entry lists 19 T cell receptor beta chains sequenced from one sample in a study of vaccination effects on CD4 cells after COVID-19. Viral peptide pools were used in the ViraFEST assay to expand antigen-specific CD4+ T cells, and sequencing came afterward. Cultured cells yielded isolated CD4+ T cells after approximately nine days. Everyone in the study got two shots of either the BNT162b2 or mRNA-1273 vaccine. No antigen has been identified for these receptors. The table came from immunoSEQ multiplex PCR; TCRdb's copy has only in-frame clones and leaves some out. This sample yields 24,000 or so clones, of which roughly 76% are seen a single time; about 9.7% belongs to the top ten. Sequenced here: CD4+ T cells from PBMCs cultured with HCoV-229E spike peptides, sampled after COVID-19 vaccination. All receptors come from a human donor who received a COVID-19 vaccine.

CDR3 coding DNA: TGTGCCAGCAGCGTGTGGGACAATCCGGCGGCCTACGAGCAGTACTTC. Translating gives CASSVWDNPAAYEQYF. The chain couples TRBV9 to TRBJ2-7, with D maybe TRBD1 (6 bases). V lost 2 bases to trimming and J lost 2 bases, with 17 bases between them. The CDR3 is 16 residues long. The germline CDR1 and CDR2 sequences are SGDLS and YYNGEE.

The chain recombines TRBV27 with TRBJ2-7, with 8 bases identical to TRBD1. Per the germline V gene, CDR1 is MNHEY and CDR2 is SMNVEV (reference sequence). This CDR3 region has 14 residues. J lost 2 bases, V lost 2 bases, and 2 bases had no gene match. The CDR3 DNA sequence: TGTGCCAGCAGTTTAGGGACAGGACCCTACGAGCAGTACTTC. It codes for CASSLGTGPYEQYF.

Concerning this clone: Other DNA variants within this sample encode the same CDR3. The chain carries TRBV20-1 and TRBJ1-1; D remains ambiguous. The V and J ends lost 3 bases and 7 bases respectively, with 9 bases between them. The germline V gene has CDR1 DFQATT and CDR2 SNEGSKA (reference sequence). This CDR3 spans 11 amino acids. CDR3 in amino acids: CSASSGHEAFF. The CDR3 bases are TGCAGTGCTAGTTCGGGCCATGAAGCTTTCTTT.

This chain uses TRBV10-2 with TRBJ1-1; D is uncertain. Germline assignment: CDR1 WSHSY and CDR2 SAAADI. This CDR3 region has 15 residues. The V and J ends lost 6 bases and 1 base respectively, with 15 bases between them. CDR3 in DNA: TGCGCCAGCAGGGACCAGGAGGTCCGGAACACTGAAGCTTTCTTT. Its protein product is CASRDQEVRNTEAFF.

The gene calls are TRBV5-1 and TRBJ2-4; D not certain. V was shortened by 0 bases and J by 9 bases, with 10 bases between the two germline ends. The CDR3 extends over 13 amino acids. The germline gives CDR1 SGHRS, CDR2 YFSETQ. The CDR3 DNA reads TGCGCCAGCAGCTTGGTAGGCTCCGGCATTCAGTACTTC. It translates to CASSLVGSGIQYF.

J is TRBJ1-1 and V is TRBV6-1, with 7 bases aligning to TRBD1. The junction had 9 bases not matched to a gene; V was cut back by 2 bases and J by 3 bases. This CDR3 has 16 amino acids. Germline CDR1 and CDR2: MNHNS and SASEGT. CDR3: CASSELKGQLDTEAFF. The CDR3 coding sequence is TGTGCCAGCAGTGAATTGAAGGGACAGCTCGACACTGAAGCTTTCTTT.

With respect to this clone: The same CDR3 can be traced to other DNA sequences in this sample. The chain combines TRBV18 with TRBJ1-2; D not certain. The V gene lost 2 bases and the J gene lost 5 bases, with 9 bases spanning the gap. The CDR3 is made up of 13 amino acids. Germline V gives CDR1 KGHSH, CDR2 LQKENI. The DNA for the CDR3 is TGTGCCAGCTCACCAGACGGAAGATATGGCTACACCTTC. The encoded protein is CASSPDGRYGYTF.

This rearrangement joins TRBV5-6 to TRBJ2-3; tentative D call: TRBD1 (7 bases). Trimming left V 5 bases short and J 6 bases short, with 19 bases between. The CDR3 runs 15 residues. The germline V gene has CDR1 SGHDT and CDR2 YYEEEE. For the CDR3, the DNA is TGTGCCAGCAGTAATGCAGGGGGGCGTTCGGATACGCAGTATTTT. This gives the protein CASSNAGGRSDTQYF.

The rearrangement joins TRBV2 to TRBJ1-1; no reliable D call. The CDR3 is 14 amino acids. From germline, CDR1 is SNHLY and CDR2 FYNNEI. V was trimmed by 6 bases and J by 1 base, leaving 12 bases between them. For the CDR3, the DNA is TGTGCCAGCAGAGGTTGGGGTCGGAACACTGAAGCTTTCTTT. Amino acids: CASRGWGRNTEAFF. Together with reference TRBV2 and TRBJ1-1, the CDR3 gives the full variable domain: EPEVTQTPSHQVTQMGQEVILRCVPISNHLYFYWYRQILGQKVEFLVSFYNNEISEKSEIFDDQFSVERPDGSNFTLKIRSTKLEDSAMYFCASRGWGRNTEAFFGQGTRLTVV.

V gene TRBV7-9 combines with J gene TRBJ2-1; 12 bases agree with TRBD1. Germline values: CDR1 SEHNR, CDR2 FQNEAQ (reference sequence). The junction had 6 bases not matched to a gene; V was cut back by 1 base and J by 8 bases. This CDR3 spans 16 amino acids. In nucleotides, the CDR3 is TGTGCCAGCAGCTTAGGCGGGACAGGGGGCGGCGATGAGCAGTTCTTC. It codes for CASSLGGTGGGDEQFF.

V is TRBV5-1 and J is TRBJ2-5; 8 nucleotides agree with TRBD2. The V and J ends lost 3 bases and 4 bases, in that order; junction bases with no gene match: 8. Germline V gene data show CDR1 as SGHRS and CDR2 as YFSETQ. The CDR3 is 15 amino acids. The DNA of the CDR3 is TGCGCCAGCAGCTCCGACAGCGGGAGCGGAGAGACCCAGTACTTC. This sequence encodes CASSSDSGSGETQYF.

This chain's CDR3 is CASSQNVAGGSTDTQYF. The CDR3 region has the DNA TGCGCCAGCAGCCAAAACGTAGCGGGGGGGAGCACAGATACGCAGTATTTT. The rearrangement uses TRBV4-1 and TRBJ2-3; TRBD2 agrees at 11 bases. Trimming at V came to 2 bases and at J to 0 bases, leaving 4 bases not matched to a gene. The germline V gene encodes CDR1 MGHRA and CDR2 YSYEKL. The CDR3 extends over 17 amino acids.

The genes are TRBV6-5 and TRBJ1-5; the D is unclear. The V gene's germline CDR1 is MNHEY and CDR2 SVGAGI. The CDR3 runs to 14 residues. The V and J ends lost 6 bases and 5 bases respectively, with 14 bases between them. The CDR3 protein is CASSDAASYQPQHF. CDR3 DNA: TGTGCCAGCAGCGATGCGGCTTCTTATCAGCCCCAGCATTTT.

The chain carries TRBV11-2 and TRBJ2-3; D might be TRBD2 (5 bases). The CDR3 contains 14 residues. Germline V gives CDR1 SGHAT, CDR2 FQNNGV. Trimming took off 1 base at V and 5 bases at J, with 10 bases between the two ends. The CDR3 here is CASSLVAGVDTQYF. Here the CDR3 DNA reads TGTGCCAGCAGCTTAGTGGCCGGGGTAGATACGCAGTATTTT.

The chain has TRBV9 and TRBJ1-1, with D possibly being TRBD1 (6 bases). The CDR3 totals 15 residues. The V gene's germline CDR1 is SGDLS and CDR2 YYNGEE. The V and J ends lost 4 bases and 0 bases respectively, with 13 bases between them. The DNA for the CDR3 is TGTGCCAGCAGCATCGAAGGACAGCTGAACACTGAAGCTTTCTTT. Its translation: CASSIEGQLNTEAFF.

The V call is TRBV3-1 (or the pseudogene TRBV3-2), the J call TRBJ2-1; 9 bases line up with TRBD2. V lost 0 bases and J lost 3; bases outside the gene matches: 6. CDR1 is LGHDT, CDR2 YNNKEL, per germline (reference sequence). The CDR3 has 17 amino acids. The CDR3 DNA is TGTGCCAGCAGCCAAGATGGGTCAGCGGGGGGCTACAATGAGCAGTTCTTC. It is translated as CASSQDGSAGGYNEQFF.

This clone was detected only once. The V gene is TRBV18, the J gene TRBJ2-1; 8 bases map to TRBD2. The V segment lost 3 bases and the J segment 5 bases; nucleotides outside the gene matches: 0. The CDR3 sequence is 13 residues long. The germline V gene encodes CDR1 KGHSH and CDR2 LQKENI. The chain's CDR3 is CASSPSGNNEQFF. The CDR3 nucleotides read TGTGCCAGCTCACCTAGCGGGAACAATGAGCAGTTCTTC. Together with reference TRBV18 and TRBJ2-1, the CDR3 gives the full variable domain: NAGVMQNPRHLVRRRGQEARLRCSPMKGHSHVYWYRQLPEEGLKFMVYLQKENIIDESGMPKERFSAEFPKEGPSILRIQQVVRGDSAAYFCASSPSGNNEQFFGPGTRLTVL.

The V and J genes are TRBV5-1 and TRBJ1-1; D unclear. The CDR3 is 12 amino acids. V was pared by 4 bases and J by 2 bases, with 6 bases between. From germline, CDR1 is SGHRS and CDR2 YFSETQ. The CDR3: CASSQDNTEAFF. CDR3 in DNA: TGCGCCAGCAGCCAGGACAACACTGAAGCTTTCTTT.

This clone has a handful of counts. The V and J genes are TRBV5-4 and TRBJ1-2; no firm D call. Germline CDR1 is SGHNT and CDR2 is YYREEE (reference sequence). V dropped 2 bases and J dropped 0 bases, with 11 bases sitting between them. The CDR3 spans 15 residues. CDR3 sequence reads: CASSLPDLSNYGYTF. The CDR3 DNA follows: TGTGCCAGCAGCTTACCTGACCTATCTAACTATGGCTACACCTTC.